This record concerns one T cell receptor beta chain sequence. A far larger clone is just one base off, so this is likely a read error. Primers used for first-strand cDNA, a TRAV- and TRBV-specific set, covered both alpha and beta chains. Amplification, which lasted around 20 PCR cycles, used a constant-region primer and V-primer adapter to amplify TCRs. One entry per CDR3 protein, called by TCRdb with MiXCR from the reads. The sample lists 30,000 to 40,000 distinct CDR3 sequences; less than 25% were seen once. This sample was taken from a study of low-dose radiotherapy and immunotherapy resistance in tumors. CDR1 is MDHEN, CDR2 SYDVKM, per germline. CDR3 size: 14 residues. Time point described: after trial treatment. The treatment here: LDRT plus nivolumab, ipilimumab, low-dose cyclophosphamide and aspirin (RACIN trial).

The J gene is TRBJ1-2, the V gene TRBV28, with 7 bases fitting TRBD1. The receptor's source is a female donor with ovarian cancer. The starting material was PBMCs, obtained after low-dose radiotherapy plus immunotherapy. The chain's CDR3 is CAGSSWDRDYGYTF. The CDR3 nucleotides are TGTGCCGGCAGCTCATGGGACAGAGACTATGGCTACACCTTC.